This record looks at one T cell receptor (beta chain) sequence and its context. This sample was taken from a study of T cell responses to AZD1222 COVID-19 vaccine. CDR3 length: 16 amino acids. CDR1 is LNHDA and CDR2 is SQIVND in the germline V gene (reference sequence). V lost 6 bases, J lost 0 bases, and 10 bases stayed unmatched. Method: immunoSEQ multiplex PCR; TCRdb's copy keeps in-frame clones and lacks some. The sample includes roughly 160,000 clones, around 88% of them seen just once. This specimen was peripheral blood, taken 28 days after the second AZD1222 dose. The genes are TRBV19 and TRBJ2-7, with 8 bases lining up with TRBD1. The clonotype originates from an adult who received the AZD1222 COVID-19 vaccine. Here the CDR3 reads CASSKNQGAYSYEQYF. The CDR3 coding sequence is TGTGCCAGTAGCAAAAACCAGGGGGCTTACTCCTACGAGCAGTACTTC.